This is a list of T cell receptor beta chains from one sample in a study of blood T cell repertoires in COVID-19. Profiled with immunoSEQ multiplex PCR; TCRdb holds only in-frame clones, not every one. The data hold about 200,000 clones, with roughly nine tenths observed a single time. Material: peripheral blood. The receptors originated from a man aged 40-49 years with active or convalescent COVID-19. The CDR3 runs from the conserved cysteine through the conserved F or W. A D gene is named only where the DNA matches it firmly. Expanded clones get a size class; other rows say once, few or many, or leave the size out.

V gene	D gene	J gene	clone size	CDR3 DNA	CDR3 protein
TRBV5-6	.	TRBJ1-5	once	TGTGCCAGCAGCTTTAGGTGGGAGGGGAATCAGCCCCAGCATTTT	CASSFRWEGNQPQHF
TRBV7-3	.	TRBJ2-1	once	TGTGCCAGCAGCTTACGGAGAAGCGGTGAGCAGTTCTTC	CASSLRRSGEQFF
TRBV5-8	.	TRBJ1-5	.	TGTGCCAGCAGCTTGGGCAGGTTGGCACAGCCCCAGCATTTT	CASSLGRLAQPQHF
TRBV24-1	TRBD1	TRBJ2-5	.	TGTGCCACCAGCAGTGCCGGGACAGAAGAGACCCAGTACTTC	CATSSAGTEETQYF
TRBV7-8	.	TRBJ1-6	.	TGTGCCAGCAGCTTAGACGGGCGGGACAATTCACCCCTCCACTTT	CASSLDGRDNSPLHF
TRBV2	TRBD1	TRBJ2-2	few	TGTGCCAGCAGTGCCCAGGGGGCGGACGGGGAGCTGTTTTTT	CASSAQGADGELFF
TRBV28	.	TRBJ1-4	.	TGTGCCAGCAGTTTCCAGGGATATGAAAAACTGTTTTTT	CASSFQGYEKLFF
TRBV25-1	.	TRBJ2-2	.	TGTGCCAGCAGTGATTCCGCGAACACCGGGGAGCTGTTTTTT	CASSDSANTGELFF
TRBV27	.	TRBJ2-7	few	TGTGCCAGCAGTTTAGGTGTCGGAGACTCCTACGAGCAGTACTTC	CASSLGVGDSYEQYF
TRBV10-1	.	TRBJ1-3	.	TGCGCCAGCAGCCAGGGGCGACTCGGAAACACCATATATTTT	CASSQGRLGNTIYF
TRBV24-1	TRBD1	TRBJ1-5	.	TGTGCCACCAGTGAACCTGACAGGGTTGTTAGCAATCAGCCCCAGCATTTT	CATSEPDRVVSNQPQHF
TRBV5-1	TRBD2	TRBJ2-3	.	TGCGCCAGCAGCCGCGGGGGGGCCCTGGATACGCAGTATTTT	CASSRGGALDTQYF
TRBV28	.	TRBJ2-3	.	TGTGCCAGCAGGCTAGGGGATGCTAGCACAGATACGCAGTATTTT	CASRLGDASTDTQYF
TRBV28	.	TRBJ2-1	once	TGTGCCAGCAGTTTGAATAGCGGACCATACAATGAGCAGTTCTTC	CASSLNSGPYNEQFF
TRBV9	TRBD1	TRBJ2-7	.	TGTGCCGGACAGGTGGACAGCGATCCTCCCGGGGCGCACGAGCAGTACTTC	CAGQVDSDPPGAHEQYF
TRBV4-1	TRBD2	TRBJ2-1	.	TGCGCCAGCAGCCCTGGGACTAGCGGGTCCCAGGTGGAGCAGTTCTTC	CASSPGTSGSQVEQFF
TRBV7-3	.	TRBJ1-2	.	TGTGCCAGCAGCTTAGAGGACGGGGACTATGGCTACACCTTC	CASSLEDGDYGYTF
TRBV27	TRBD2	TRBJ2-1	.	TGTGCCAGCAGTTTACGTAGCGGGAATGTCTATGAGCAGTTCTTC	CASSLRSGNVYEQFF
TRBV19	TRBD1	TRBJ1-5	once	TGTGCCAGTAGTACCGCGACAGGGAACAGGCAGCCCCAGCATTTT	CASSTATGNRQPQHF
TRBV15	.	TRBJ2-3	.	TGTGCCACCAGCAGAGATCCTCAGGGGACAGATACGCAGTATTTT	CATSRDPQGTDTQYF
TRBV10-3	TRBD2	TRBJ2-3	.	TGTGCCACCGCCAGACTAGCGGGGGGAGATACGCAGTATTTT	CATARLAGGDTQYF
TRBV5-1	.	TRBJ2-7	.	TGCGCCAGCAGCTTGGAGACAGGTCTAGTCCCCGAGCAGTACTTC	CASSLETGLVPEQYF
TRBV7-9	TRBD2	TRBJ2-5	.	TGTGCCACCATAAGAGCGGGGTTAGAGACCCAGTACTTC	CATIRAGLETQYF
TRBV5-1	TRBD2	TRBJ2-3	.	TGCGCCAGCAGCAACGGGACTAGCGGGATTAGCACAGATACGCAGTATTTT	CASSNGTSGISTDTQYF
TRBV19	.	TRBJ1-5	.	TGTGCCAGTAGTATAAGAACTACCTATAGCAATCAGCCCCAGCATTTT	CASSIRTTYSNQPQHF
TRBV11-1	TRBD1	TRBJ2-7	.	TGTGCCAGCAGCCCACAGGGGCCTGGTTCGTGGGAGCAGTACTTC	CASSPQGPGSWEQYF
TRBV29-1	TRBD1	TRBJ1-5	.	TGCAGCGTCGCGACAGGGGCCAATCAGCCCCAGCATTTT	CSVATGANQPQHF
TRBV5-4	TRBD2	TRBJ2-1	once	TGTGCCAGCAGCTTGACGGGTGGGAGGGGTGAGCAGTTCTTC	CASSLTGGRGEQFF
TRBV7-9	.	TRBJ2-1	.	TGTGCCAGCAGCTTAGATCCGCAGGGGGGCAATGAGCAGTTCTTC	CASSLDPQGGNEQFF
TRBV15	.	TRBJ2-1	few	TGTGCCACCAGCCCCAGGGCGGTCAGTGAGCAGTTCTTC	CATSPRAVSEQFF
TRBV15	TRBD2	TRBJ2-7	.	TGTGCCACCAGCAGAAGCGGGACTAGCGGCCCCTACGAGCAGTACTTC	CATSRSGTSGPYEQYF
TRBV30	TRBD1	TRBJ1-5	.	TGTGCCTGGAGTGTACGGTCAGGGGGTAATCAGCCCCAGCATTTT	CAWSVRSGGNQPQHF
TRBV3-1/TRBV3-2	.	TRBJ2-7	.	TGTGCCAGCAGCCCGTACCGGACCGGGAACTACGAGCAGTACTTC	CASSPYRTGNYEQYF
TRBV6-5	TRBD1	TRBJ1-2	once	TGTGCCAGCAGTTACTCATCAGGGGGGATCTATGGCTACACCTTC	CASSYSSGGIYGYTF
TRBV5-5	TRBD2	TRBJ2-1	.	TGTGCCAGCAGCGCCACTAGCGGGTTGTACAATGAGCAGTTCTTC	CASSATSGLYNEQFF
TRBV2	TRBD1	TRBJ1-6	.	TGTGCCAGCAGTGAAGGGGACAGGCGGGCGGGTTCACCCCTCCACTTT	CASSEGDRRAGSPLHF
TRBV6-6	TRBD2	TRBJ2-1	.	TGTGCCAGCAGCTTCTTAGCGGGAACCAACGACAATGAGCAGTTCTTC	CASSFLAGTNDNEQFF
TRBV5-6	.	TRBJ1-2	.	TGTGCCAGCAGCTTCGCACAACAGGCGAACTATGGCTACACCTTC	CASSFAQQANYGYTF
TRBV28	.	TRBJ1-2	.	TGTGCCAGCAGTAAACGGGGGGCTTATGGCTACACCTTC	CASSKRGAYGYTF
TRBV5-8	TRBD1	TRBJ2-1	.	TGTGCCAGCAGCGACAGGGTTTTTCATGAGCAGTTCTTC	CASSDRVFHEQFF
TRBV7-7	TRBD2	TRBJ2-1	.	TGTGCTAGCAGCCCAATAGCGGGAGGAGGGAATGAGCAGTTCTTC	CASSPIAGGGNEQFF
TRBV11-3	.	TRBJ2-1	.	TGTGCCAGCAGCTCGCCCCGACAGTTACATGAGCAGTTCTTC	CASSSPRQLHEQFF
TRBV6-5	TRBD2	TRBJ2-5	.	TGTGCCAGCAGTTCGGGGGGGAGGGGAGGGACCCAGTACTTC	CASSSGGRGGTQYF
TRBV19	.	TRBJ1-4	.	TGTGCCAGTAGTTCCCGGGACACGGATAAACTGTTTTTT	CASSSRDTDKLFF
TRBV9	.	TRBJ1-1	.	TGTGCCAGCGATCAGGGGTATGGAACTGAAGCTTTCTTT	CASDQGYGTEAFF
TRBV5-1	.	TRBJ2-7	.	TGCGCCAGCGTCCTCACCATTGGGACTCCTGGTACCTACGAGCAGTACTTC	CASVLTIGTPGTYEQYF
TRBV10-1	.	TRBJ2-3	.	TGCGCCAGCGGCGGCGGGGGCACAGATACGCAGTATTTT	CASGGGGTDTQYF
TRBV9	.	TRBJ2-5	.	TGTGCCAGCAGCGTAGGAGGGTACCAAGAGACCCAGTACTTC	CASSVGGYQETQYF
TRBV7-9	TRBD2	TRBJ2-7	few	TGTGCCAGCAGCTCCGGGACTAGCGGAGGTAGAGCCTACGAGCAGTACTTC	CASSSGTSGGRAYEQYF
TRBV5-1	TRBD2	TRBJ2-5	.	TGCGCCAGCAGCTTGGTGCCCGGACTAGCGACACAAGAGACCCAGTACTTC	CASSLVPGLATQETQYF
TRBV5-4	.	TRBJ2-5	.	TGTGCCAGCAGCCGGCGGGGGCCCCAAGAGACCCAGTACTTC	CASSRRGPQETQYF
TRBV6-5	TRBD1	TRBJ1-6	.	TGTGCCAGCAGGTATCAGGGGGTAAATTCACCCCTCCACTTT	CASRYQGVNSPLHF
TRBV30	.	TRBJ2-7	.	TGTGCCTGGAGTGTAAGCATTTACGAGCAGTACTTC	CAWSVSIYEQYF
TRBV7-2	TRBD1	TRBJ2-7	.	TGTGCCAGCAGCTCTCGTGGGACAGAATCCTACGAGCAGTACTTC	CASSSRGTESYEQYF